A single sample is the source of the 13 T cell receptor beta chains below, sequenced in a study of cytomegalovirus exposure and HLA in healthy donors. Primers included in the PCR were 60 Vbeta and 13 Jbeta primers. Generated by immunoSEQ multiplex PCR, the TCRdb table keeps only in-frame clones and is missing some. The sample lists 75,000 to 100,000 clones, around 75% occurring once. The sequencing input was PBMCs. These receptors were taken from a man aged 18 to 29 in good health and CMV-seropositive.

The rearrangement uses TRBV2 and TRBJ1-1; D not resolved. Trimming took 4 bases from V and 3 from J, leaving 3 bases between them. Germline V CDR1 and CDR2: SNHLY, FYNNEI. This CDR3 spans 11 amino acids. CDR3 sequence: CASSAYTEAFF. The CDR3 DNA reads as TGTGCCAGCAGTGCCTACACTGAAGCTTTCTTT.

The CDR3 nucleotides read TGCGCCAGCAGTGAGAGGACATTAATTTCCGAGCAGTACTTC. This gives the protein CASSERTLISEQYF. The rearrangement links TRBV10-1 to TRBJ2-7; D possibly corresponds to TRBD1 (5 bases). The ends were cut back, 2 bases at V and 6 bases at J, with 14 bases in the middle. The germline V gene has CDR1 WNHNN and CDR2 SYGVQD (reference sequence). CDR3 size: 14 residues.

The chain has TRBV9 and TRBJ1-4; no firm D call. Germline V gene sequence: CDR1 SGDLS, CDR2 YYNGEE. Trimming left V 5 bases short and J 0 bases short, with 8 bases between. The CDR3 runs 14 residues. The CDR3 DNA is TGTGCCAGCAGTGAGGCAGCAACTAATGAAAAACTGTTTTTT. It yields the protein CASSEAATNEKLFF.

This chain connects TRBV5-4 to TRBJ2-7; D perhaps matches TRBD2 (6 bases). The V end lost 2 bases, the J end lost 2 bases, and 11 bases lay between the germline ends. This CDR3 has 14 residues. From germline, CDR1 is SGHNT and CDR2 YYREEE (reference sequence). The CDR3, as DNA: TGTGCCAGCAGCTTCAGGCGGGGAGCCTACGAGCAGTACTTC. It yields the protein CASSFRRGAYEQYF.

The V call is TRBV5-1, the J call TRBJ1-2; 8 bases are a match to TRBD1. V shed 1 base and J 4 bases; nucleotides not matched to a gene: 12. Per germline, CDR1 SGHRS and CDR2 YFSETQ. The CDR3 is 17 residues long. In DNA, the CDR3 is TGCGCCAGCAGCTTGACAACAGGGGGAGGACTTTTCTATGGCTACACCTTC. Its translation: CASSLTTGGGLFYGYTF.

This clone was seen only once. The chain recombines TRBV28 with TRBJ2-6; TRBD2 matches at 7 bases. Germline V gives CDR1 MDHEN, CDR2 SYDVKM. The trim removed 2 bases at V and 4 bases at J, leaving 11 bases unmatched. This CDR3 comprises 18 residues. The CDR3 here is CASSLIGGGGFGANVLTF. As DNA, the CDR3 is TGTGCCAGCAGTTTAATTGGGGGGGGTGGCTTCGGGGCCAACGTCCTGACTTTC. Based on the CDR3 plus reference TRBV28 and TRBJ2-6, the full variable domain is DVKVTQSSRYLVKRTGEKVFLECVQDMDHENMFWYRQDPGLGLRLIYFSYDVKMKEKGDIPEGYSVSREKKERFSLILESASTNQTSMYLCASSLIGGGGFGANVLTFGAGSRLTVL.

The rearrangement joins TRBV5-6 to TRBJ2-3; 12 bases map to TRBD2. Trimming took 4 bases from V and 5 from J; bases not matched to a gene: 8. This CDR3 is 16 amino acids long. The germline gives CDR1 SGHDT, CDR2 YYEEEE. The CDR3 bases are TGTGCCAGCAGCCCCGCAGGACTAGCGGGGCGAGATACGCAGTATTTT. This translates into CASSPAGLAGRDTQYF.

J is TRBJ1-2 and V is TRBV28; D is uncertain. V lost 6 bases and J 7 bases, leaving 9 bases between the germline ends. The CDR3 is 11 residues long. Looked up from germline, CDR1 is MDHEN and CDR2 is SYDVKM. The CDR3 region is CASRAEGGYTF. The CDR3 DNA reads TGTGCCAGCAGGGCCGAGGGTGGCTACACCTTC.

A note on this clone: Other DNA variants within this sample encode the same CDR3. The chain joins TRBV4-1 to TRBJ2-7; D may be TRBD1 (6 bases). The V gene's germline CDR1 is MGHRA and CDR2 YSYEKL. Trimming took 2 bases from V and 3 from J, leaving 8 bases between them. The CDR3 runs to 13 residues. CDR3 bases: TGCGCCAGCAGCCAAACGGACAGCTACGAGCAGTACTTC. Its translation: CASSQTDSYEQYF.

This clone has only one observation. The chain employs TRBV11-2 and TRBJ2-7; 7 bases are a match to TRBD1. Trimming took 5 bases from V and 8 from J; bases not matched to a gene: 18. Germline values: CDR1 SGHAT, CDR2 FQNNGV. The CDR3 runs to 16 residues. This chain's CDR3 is CASSLSPRDSLYQQYF. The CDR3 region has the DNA TGTGCCAGCAGCCTATCCCCCCGGGACAGCCTCTATCAGCAGTACTTC. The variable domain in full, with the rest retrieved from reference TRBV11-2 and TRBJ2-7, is EAGVAQSPRYKIIEKRQSVAFWCNPISGHATLYWYQQILGQGPKLLIQFQNNGVVDDSQLPKDRFSAERLKGVDSTLKIQPAKLEDSAVYLCASSLSPRDSLYQQYFGPGTRLTVT.

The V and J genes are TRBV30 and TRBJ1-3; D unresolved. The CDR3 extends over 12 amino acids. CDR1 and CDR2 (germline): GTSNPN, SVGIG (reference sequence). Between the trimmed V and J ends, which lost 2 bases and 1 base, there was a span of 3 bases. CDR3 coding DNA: TGTGCCTGGAGTCAATCTGGAAACACCATATATTTT. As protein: CAWSQSGNTIYF.

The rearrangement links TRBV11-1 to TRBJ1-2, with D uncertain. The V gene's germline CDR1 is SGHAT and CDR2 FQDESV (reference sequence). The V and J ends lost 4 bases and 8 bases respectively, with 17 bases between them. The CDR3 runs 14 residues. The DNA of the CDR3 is TGTGCCAGCAGCTCGGAGGCCGTTCCAGGAGGCTACACCTTC. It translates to CASSSEAVPGGYTF.

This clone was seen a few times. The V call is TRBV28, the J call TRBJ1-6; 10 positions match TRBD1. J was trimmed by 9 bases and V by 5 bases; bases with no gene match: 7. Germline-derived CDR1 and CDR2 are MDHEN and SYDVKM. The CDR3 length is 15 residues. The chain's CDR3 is CASSPGDRGGSPLHF. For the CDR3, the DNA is TGTGCCAGCAGTCCCGGGGACAGGGGCGGTTCACCCCTCCACTTT.